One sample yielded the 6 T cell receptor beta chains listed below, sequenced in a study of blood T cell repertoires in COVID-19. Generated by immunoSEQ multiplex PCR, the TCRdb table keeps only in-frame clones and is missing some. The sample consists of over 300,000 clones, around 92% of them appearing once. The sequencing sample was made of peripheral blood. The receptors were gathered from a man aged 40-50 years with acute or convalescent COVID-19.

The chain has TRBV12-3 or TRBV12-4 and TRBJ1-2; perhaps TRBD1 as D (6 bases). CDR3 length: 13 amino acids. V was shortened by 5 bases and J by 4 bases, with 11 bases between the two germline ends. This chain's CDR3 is CASSPGAAYGYTF. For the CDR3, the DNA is TGTGCCAGCAGTCCAGGGGCGGCCTATGGCTACACCTTC.

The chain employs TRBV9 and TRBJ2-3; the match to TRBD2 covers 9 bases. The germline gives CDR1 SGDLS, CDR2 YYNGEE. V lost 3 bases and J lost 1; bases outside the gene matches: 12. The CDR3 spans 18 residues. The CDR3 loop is CASSASPSGTGGTDTQYF. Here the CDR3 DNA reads TGTGCCAGCAGCGCCTCACCTAGCGGGACGGGTGGCACAGATACGCAGTATTTT.

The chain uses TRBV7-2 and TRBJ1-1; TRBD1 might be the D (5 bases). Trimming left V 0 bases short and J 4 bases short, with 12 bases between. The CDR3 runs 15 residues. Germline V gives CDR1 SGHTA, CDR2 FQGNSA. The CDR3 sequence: CASSLALGGSTEAFF. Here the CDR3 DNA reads TGTGCCAGCAGCTTAGCGTTGGGGGGTAGCACTGAAGCTTTCTTT. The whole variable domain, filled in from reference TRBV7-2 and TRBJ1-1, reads GAGVSQSPSNKVTEKGKDVELRCDPISGHTALYWYRQSLGQGLEFLIYFQGNSAPDKSGLPSDRFSAERTGGSVSTLTIQRTQQEDSAVYLCASSLALGGSTEAFFGQGTRLTVV.

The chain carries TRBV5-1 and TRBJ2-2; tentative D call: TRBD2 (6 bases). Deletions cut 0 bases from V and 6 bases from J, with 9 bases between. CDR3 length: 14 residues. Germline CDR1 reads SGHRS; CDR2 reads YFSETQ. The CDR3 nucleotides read TGCGCCAGCAGCTTGGTGCGGGGAGCCGGGGAGCTGTTTTTT. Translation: CASSLVRGAGELFF.

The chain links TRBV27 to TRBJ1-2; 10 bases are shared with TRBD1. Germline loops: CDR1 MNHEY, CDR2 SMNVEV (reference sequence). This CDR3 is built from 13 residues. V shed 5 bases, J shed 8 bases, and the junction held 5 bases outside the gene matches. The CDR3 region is CASSPDRGGGYTF. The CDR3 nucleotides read TGTGCCAGCAGTCCGGACAGGGGGGGCGGCTACACCTTC.

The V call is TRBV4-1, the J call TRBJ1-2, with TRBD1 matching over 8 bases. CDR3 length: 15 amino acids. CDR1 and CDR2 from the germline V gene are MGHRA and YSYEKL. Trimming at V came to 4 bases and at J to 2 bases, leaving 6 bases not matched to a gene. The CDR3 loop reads CASSLRTGPNYGYTF. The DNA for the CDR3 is TGCGCCAGCAGCCTTAGGACAGGGCCGAACTATGGCTACACCTTC.